This TCR beta chain appears in the sequencing data of a study of blood T cell repertoires in COVID-19. Study-wide background: Material from acute and convalescent COVID-19 was sourced from the United States, Italy and Spain. T cells, B-cell-depleted T cells, or PBMCs supplied cDNA or gDNA.

This clone was recorded only once. Original data processing: How many nucleated cells were present was estimated from reference gene primer amplification. The method was immunoSEQ multiplex PCR; TCRdb's version includes in-frame clones alone and lacks a portion of them. The DNA gave D and trimming, while V, J and clone size come from that table. The data hold roughly 120,000 clones, with less than 90% observed a single time. Sequenced: peripheral blood. The TCR sequence derives from a woman in her fifties or sixties with acute or convalescent COVID-19.

Here the CDR3 DNA reads TGTGCCACCAGTGATTTGGTTAAGGGGTACGAGCAGTTCTTC. As protein: CATSDLVKGYEQFF. The chain couples TRBV24-1 to TRBJ2-1, with D maybe TRBD1 (5 bases). The CDR3 loop spans 14 amino acids. The germline gives CDR1 KGHDR, CDR2 SFDVKD. Trimming took off 0 bases at V and 10 bases at J, with 12 bases between the two ends.